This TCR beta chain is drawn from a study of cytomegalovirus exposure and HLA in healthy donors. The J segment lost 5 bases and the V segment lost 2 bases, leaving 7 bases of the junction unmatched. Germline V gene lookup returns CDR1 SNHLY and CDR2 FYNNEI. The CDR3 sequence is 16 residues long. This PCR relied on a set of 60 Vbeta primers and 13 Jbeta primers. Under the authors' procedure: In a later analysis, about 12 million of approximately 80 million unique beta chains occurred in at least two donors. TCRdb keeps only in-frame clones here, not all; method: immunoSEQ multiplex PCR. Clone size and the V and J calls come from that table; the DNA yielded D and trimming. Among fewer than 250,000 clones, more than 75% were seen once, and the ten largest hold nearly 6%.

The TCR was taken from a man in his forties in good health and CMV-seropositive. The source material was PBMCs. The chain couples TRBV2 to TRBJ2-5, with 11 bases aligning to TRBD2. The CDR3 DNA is TGTGCCAGCAGTGAAATAGCGGGAGGGGGAGTGGAGACCCAGTACTTC. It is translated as CASSEIAGGGVETQYF.